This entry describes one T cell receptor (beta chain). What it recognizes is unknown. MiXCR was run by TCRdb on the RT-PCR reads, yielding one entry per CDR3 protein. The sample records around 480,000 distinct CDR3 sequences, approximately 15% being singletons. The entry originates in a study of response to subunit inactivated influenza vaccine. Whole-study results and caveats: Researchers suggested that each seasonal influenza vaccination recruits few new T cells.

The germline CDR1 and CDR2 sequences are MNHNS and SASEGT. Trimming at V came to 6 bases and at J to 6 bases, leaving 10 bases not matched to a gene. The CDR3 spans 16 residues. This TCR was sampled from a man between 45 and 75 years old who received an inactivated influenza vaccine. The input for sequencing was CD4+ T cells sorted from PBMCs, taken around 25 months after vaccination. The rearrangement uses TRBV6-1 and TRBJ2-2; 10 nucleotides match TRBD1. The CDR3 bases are TGTGCCAGCAGGCCGGGACAGGGGACGGTCGCCGGGGAGCTGTTTTTT. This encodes CASRPGQGTVAGELFF.